A single count supports the clone carrying this T cell receptor beta chain. The antigen is unknown. The CDR3 runs 14 residues. Per the germline V gene, CDR1 is KGHSH and CDR2 is LQKENI. V lost 6 bases and J lost 4, with 10 bases in between. These data belong to a study of T cell responses to AZD1222 COVID-19 vaccine. Repertoires were generated with immunoSEQ multiplex PCR, while TCRdb's copy carries only in-frame clones and drops some. The sample includes approximately 150,000 clones, 90% to 95% of them seen just once. Study-level findings and limits: Targeting of unmutated variant regions was reportedly seen in nearly half of spike-specific TCRs. Spike-specific TCR repertoires showed rising breadth and depth after two AZD1222 doses.

The TCR originated in an adult in good health. The specimen was peripheral blood, collected on day 0 of MenACWY control vaccination. This rearrangement joins TRBV18 to TRBJ2-6; possibly TRBD2 for D (5 bases). CDR3 sequence: CASSEAGGANVLTF. CDR3 sequence (DNA): TGTGCCAGCTCGGAGGCTGGGGGGGCCAACGTCCTGACTTTC.